The 15 T cell receptor beta chains below were found in one sample sequenced in a study of CD8 T cells in ankylosing spondylitis. TCRdb re-analysed the 5' RACE reads in MiXCR, keeping a single row per CDR3 protein. The sample has some 27,000 distinct CDR3 sequences, less than 5.5% seen once; the top ten hold approximately 1.7%. The sample consisted of blood, either unsorted or a sorted T cell fraction (not recorded which). These receptors originate from a female donor with ankylosing spondylitis or in good health (not recorded which).

Ten or more counts support this clonotype. The chain joins TRBV9 to TRBJ2-2; 8 nucleotides line up with TRBD1. The CDR3 sequence is 14 residues long. The germline gives CDR1 SGDLS, CDR2 YYNGEE. V lost 1 base to trimming and J lost 6 bases; unmatched junction nucleotides: 2. This CDR3 is CASSVLQGAGELFF. The CDR3 nucleotides read TGTGCCAGCAGCGTATTACAGGGGGCCGGGGAGCTGTTTTTT.

The chain uses TRBV9 and TRBJ2-3; D is ambiguous. The CDR3 is 13 amino acids. Between the trimmed V and J ends, which lost 2 bases and 6 bases, there was a span of 10 bases. Germline loops: CDR1 SGDLS, CDR2 YYNGEE. The chain's CDR3 is CASSVYMDDTQYF. The CDR3 coding sequence is TGTGCCAGCAGCGTTTACATGGACGATACGCAGTATTTT.

This clonotype was detected ten times or more. The rearrangement links TRBV9 to TRBJ2-2; a possible D gene is TRBD2 (6 bases). The V gene lost 2 bases and the J gene lost 1 base, with 9 bases spanning the gap. CDR1 and CDR2 from the germline V gene are SGDLS and YYNGEE. The CDR3 has 15 amino acids. CDR3 in DNA: TGTGCCAGCAGCGTCTCCGGGAGGAACACCGGGGAGCTGTTTTTT. Translated, it gives CASSVSGRNTGELFF.

The chain employs TRBV9 and TRBJ2-1, with D possibly being TRBD2 (5 bases). The V end lost 4 bases, the J end lost 1 base, and 6 bases lay between the germline ends. This CDR3 is 13 amino acids long. In germline, CDR1 is SGDLS, CDR2 YYNGEE. This CDR3 is CASSRGSYNEQFF. In DNA, the CDR3 is TGTGCCAGCAGCCGGGGTTCCTACAATGAGCAGTTCTTC.

This clonotype was detected many times. The chain uses TRBV9 and TRBJ2-2; D may correspond to TRBD1 or TRBD2 (6 bases each). V gave up 4 bases and J gave up 6 bases, with 19 bases separating them. This CDR3 is built from 16 residues. Germline values: CDR1 SGDLS, CDR2 YYNGEE. This chain's CDR3 is CASSPSRGGIAGELFF. The CDR3 DNA follows: TGTGCCAGCAGCCCCTCCAGAGGGGGGATCGCCGGGGAGCTGTTTTTT.

In this sample, this clonotype turned up many times. The chain has TRBV9 and TRBJ2-1; either TRBD1 or TRBD2 may fit D (5 bases each). Per germline, CDR1 SGDLS and CDR2 YYNGEE. V was trimmed by 3 bases and J by 8 bases, leaving 15 bases between them. The CDR3 loop spans 14 amino acids. CDR3: CASSAGPGIDEQFF. DNA of the CDR3: TGTGCCAGCAGCGCGGGACCCGGGATAGATGAGCAGTTCTTC.

This clonotype was seen many times. This sequence joins TRBV9 and TRBJ2-2; perhaps TRBD1 as D (6 bases). V gave up 3 bases and J gave up 5 bases, with 8 bases separating them. Germline CDR1 and CDR2: SGDLS and YYNGEE. This CDR3 comprises 13 residues. CDR3 loop: CASSATGTGELFF. The CDR3 DNA is TGTGCCAGCAGCGCCACAGGGACCGGGGAGCTGTTTTTT.

This clonotype appeared many times. This chain joins TRBV9 and TRBJ2-7, with D perhaps matching TRBD1 (6 bases). The germline CDR1 and CDR2 sequences are SGDLS and YYNGEE. This CDR3 has 14 residues. Trimming left V 2 bases short and J 1 base short, with 10 bases between. The DNA of the CDR3 is TGTGCCAGCAGCGTGGGGACATTTTCCTACGAGCAGTACTTC. Its translation: CASSVGTFSYEQYF.

Ten or more counts support this clonotype. The chain couples TRBV9 to TRBJ2-7, with D possibly matching TRBD2 (6 bases). Trimming left V 0 bases short and J 6 bases short, with 13 bases between. The germline CDR1 and CDR2 sequences are SGDLS and YYNGEE. The CDR3 length is 14 residues. CDR3 protein: CASSVGVGRGEQYF. The CDR3 DNA is TGTGCCAGCAGCGTAGGAGTAGGGCGGGGCGAGCAGTACTTC.

This clonotype has a handful of counts. The J gene is TRBJ2-5, the V gene TRBV5-6; no clear D. Germline V gene data show CDR1 as SGHDT and CDR2 as YYEEEE. Deletions cut 4 bases from V and 1 base from J, with 8 bases between. The CDR3 runs 13 residues. The CDR3 reads CASSPGTQETQYF. CDR3 DNA: TGTGCCAGCAGCCCTGGTACCCAAGAGACCCAGTACTTC.

This clonotype counts as medium-sized. CDR3 in amino acids: CASSVESEREQYF. CDR3 DNA sequence: TGTGCCAGCAGCGTAGAGTCAGAACGCGAGCAGTACTTC. The chain joins TRBV9 to TRBJ2-7; no clear D. The CDR3 consists of 13 residues. Germline CDR1 and CDR2: SGDLS and YYNGEE. The V end was cut by 0 bases, the J end by 6 bases, with 10 bases between.

The rearrangement links TRBV9 to TRBJ2-6, with 10 bases identical to TRBD2. The CDR3 extends over 19 amino acids. With 0 bases clipped from V and 3 bases from J, the junction kept 9 bases outside the gene matches. The germline V gene encodes CDR1 SGDLS and CDR2 YYNGEE. The CDR3 DNA reads TGTGCCAGCAGCGTAGAGAGGAGCGGGGGGGCCGGTGGGGCCAACGTCCTGACTTTC. Its translation is CASSVERSGGAGGANVLTF. Full variable domain (remainder filled in from reference TRBV9 and TRBJ2-6): DSGVTQTPKHLITATGQRVTLRCSPRSGDLSVYWYQQSLDQGLQFLIQYYNGEERAKGNILERFSAQQFPDLHSELNLSSLELGDSALYFCASSVERSGGAGGANVLTFGAGSRLTVL.

The sample holds many counts of this clonotype. The chain links TRBV9 to TRBJ1-2; D not certain. V lost 3 bases, J lost 1 base, and 16 bases lay in between. Germline CDR1 and CDR2: SGDLS and YYNGEE. This CDR3 region has 16 residues. This CDR3 is CASSETLTKGNYGYTF. CDR3 bases: TGTGCCAGCAGCGAAACCCTCACGAAGGGTAACTATGGCTACACCTTC.

This clonotype has at least ten counts. This chain connects TRBV9 to TRBJ2-3; D is ambiguous. V was shortened by 5 bases and J by 2 bases, with 6 bases between the two germline ends. CDR3 length: 12 amino acids. Germline V lookup: CDR1 SGDLS, CDR2 YYNGEE. The CDR3: CASSMNTDTQYF. CDR3 DNA: TGTGCCAGCAGTATGAACACAGATACGCAGTATTTT.

This chain links TRBV9 with TRBJ2-2; D is perhaps TRBD2 (5 bases). The length of the CDR3 is 16 residues. The germline V and J ends were trimmed by 4 bases and 2 bases, with 15 bases remaining between them. CDR1 and CDR2 (germline): SGDLS, YYNGEE. The CDR3 sequence: CASSPQPGYNTGELFF. The CDR3 region has the DNA TGTGCCAGCAGCCCCCAACCGGGGTACAACACCGGGGAGCTGTTTTTT. Full variable domain (rest looked up from reference TRBV9 and TRBJ2-2): DSGVTQTPKHLITATGQRVTLRCSPRSGDLSVYWYQQSLDQGLQFLIQYYNGEERAKGNILERFSAQQFPDLHSELNLSSLELGDSALYFCASSPQPGYNTGELFFGEGSRLTVL.